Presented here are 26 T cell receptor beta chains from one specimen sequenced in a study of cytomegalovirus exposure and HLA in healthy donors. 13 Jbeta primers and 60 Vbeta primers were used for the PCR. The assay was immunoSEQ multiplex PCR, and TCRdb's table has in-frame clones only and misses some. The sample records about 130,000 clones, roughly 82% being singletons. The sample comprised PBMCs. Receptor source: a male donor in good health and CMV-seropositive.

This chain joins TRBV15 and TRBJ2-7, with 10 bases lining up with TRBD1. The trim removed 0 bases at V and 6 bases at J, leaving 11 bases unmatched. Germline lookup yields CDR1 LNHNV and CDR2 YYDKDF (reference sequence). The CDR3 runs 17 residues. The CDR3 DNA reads TGTGCCACCAGCAGAGAGGGGCCGGGACAGGGGTTTTTCGAGCAGTACTTC. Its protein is CATSREGPGQGFFEQYF.

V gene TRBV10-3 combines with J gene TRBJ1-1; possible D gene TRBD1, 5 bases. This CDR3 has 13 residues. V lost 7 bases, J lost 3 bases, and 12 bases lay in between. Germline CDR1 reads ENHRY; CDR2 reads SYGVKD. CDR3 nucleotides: TGTGCCATCATGGGGGGGATGCACACTGAAGCTTTCTTT. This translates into CAIMGGMHTEAFF.

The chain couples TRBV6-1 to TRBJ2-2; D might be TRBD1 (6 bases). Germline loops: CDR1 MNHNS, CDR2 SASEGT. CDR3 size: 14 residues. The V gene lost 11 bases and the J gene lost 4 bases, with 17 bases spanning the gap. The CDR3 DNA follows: TGTGCCTCAGGGGCCACTAGGTCCACCGGGGAGCTGTTTTTT. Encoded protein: CASGATRSTGELFF.

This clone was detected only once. The CDR3 coding sequence is TGTGCCAGCTCACCAGAGGCCTTCACAGATACGCAGTATTTT. This gives the protein CASSPEAFTDTQYF. This chain uses TRBV18 with TRBJ2-3, with no clear D. The V gene lost 2 bases and the J gene lost 2 bases, with 8 bases spanning the gap. The CDR3 sequence is 14 residues long. Germline CDR1 reads KGHSH; CDR2 reads LQKENI.

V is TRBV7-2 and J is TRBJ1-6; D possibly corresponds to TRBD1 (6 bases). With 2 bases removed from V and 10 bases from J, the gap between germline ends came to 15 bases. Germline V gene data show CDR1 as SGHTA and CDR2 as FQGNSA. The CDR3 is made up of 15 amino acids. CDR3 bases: TGTGCCAGCAGCTTATCTTCACAGGGAAGGTCACCCCTCCACTTT. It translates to CASSLSSQGRSPLHF. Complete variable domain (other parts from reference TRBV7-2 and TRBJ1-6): GAGVSQSPSNKVTEKGKDVELRCDPISGHTALYWYRQSLGQGLEFLIYFQGNSAPDKSGLPSDRFSAERTGGSVSTLTIQRTQQEDSAVYLCASSLSSQGRSPLHFGNGTRLTVT.

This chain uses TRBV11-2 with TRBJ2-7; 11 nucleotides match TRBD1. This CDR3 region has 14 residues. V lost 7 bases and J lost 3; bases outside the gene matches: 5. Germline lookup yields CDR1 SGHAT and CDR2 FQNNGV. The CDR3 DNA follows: TGTGCCAGCACCACTGGGACAGGGGGCTACGAGCAGTACTTC. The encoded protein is CASTTGTGGYEQYF.

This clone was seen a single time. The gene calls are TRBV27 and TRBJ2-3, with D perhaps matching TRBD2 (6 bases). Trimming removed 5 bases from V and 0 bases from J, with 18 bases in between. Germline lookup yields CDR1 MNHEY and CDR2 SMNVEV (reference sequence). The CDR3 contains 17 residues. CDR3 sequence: CASSPTLGLASTDTQYF. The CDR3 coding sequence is TGTGCCAGCAGTCCCACCTTAGGGCTAGCGAGCACAGATACGCAGTATTTT.

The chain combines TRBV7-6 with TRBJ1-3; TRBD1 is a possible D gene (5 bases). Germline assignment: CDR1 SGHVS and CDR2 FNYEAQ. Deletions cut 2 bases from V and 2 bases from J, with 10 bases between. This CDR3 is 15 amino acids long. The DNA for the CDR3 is TGTGCCAGCAGCTTACGGGGGGTACCTGGAAACACCATATATTTT. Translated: CASSLRGVPGNTIYF.

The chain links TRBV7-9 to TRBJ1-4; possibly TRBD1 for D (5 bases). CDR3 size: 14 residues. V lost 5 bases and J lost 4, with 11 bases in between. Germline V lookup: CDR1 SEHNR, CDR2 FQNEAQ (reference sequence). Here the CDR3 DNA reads TGTGCCAGCAGCAAGGGGACTTATAATGAAAAACTGTTTTTT. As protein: CASSKGTYNEKLFF. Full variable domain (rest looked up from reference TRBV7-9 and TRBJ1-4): DTGVSQNPRHKITKRGQNVTFRCDPISEHNRLYWYRQTLGQGPEFLTYFQNEAQLEKSRLLSDRFSAERPKGSFSTLEIQRTEQGDSAMYLCASSKGTYNEKLFFGSGTQLSVL.

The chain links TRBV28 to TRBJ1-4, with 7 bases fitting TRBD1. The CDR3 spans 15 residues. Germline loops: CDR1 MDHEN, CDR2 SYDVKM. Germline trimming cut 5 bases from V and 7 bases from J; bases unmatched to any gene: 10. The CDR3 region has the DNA TGTGCCAGCAGTCTTACGACAGGGAATTCTGAAAAACTGTTTTTT. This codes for CASSLTTGNSEKLFF. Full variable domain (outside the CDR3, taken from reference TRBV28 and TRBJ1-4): DVKVTQSSRYLVKRTGEKVFLECVQDMDHENMFWYRQDPGLGLRLIYFSYDVKMKEKGDIPEGYSVSREKKERFSLILESASTNQTSMYLCASSLTTGNSEKLFFGSGTQLSVL.

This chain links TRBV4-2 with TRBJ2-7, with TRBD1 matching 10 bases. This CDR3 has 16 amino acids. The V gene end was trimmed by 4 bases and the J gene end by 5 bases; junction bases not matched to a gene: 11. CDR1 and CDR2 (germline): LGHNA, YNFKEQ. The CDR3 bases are TGTGCCAGCAGCCCACTAGGACAGGGGGGTCGCGACGAGCAGTACTTC. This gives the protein CASSPLGQGGRDEQYF.

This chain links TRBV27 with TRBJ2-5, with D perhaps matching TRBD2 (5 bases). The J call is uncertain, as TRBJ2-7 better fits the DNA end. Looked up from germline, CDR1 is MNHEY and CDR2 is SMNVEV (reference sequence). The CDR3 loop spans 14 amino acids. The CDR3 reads CASSLDGSSYEQYF. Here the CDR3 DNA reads TGTGCCAGCAGCTTGGATGGGAGCTCCTACGAGCAGTACTTC.

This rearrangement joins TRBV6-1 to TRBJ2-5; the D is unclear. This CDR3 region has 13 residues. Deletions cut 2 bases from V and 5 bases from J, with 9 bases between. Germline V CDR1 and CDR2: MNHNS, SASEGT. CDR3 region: CASSEYSSETQYF. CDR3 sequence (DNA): TGTGCCAGCAGTGAATACTCGTCCGAGACCCAGTACTTC.

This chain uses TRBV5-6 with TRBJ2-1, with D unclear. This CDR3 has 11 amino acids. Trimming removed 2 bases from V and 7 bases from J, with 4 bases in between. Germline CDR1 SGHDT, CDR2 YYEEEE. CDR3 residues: CASSFINEQFF. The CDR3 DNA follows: TGTGCCAGCAGCTTCATTAATGAGCAGTTCTTC.

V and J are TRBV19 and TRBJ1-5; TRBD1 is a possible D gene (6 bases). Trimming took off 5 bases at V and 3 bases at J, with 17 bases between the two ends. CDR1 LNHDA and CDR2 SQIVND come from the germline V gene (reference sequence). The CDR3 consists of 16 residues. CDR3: CASSSEGGGPNQPQHF. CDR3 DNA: TGTGCCAGTAGTTCAGAGGGGGGAGGGCCCAATCAGCCCCAGCATTTT.

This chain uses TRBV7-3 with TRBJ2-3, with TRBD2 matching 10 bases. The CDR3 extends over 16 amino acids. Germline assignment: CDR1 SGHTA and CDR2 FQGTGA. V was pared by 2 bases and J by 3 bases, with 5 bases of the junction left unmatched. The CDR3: CASSLLSSGRTDTQYF. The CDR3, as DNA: TGTGCCAGCAGCTTACTGTCTAGCGGGAGAACAGATACGCAGTATTTT.

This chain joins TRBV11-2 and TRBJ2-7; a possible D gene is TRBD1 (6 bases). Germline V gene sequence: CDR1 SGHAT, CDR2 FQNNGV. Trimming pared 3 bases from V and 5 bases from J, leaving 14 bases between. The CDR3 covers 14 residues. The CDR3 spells CASSLQGQFDEQYF. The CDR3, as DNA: TGTGCCAGCAGCTTGCAGGGGCAGTTCGACGAGCAGTACTTC. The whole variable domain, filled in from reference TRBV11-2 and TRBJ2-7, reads EAGVAQSPRYKIIEKRQSVAFWCNPISGHATLYWYQQILGQGPKLLIQFQNNGVVDDSQLPKDRFSAERLKGVDSTLKIQPAKLEDSAVYLCASSLQGQFDEQYFGPGTRLTVT.

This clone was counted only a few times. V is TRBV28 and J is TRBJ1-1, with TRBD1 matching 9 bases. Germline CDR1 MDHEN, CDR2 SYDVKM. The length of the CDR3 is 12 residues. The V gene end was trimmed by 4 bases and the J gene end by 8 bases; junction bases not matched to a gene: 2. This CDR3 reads CASSWTGEEAFF. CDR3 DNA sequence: TGTGCCAGCAGTTGGACAGGGGAGGAAGCTTTCTTT.

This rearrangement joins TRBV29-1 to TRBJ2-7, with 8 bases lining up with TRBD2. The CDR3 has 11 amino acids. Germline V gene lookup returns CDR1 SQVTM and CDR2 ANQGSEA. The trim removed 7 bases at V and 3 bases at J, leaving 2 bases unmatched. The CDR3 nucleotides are TGCAGCGCCGGGGGGGGCTACGAGCAGTACTTC. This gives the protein CSAGGGYEQYF.

The CDR3 region is CASSTRDWALDGYTF. CDR3 DNA sequence: TGTGCCAGCAGCACCCGGGATTGGGCCCTCGATGGCTACACCTTC. The chain joins TRBV5-5 to TRBJ1-2; no clear D gene. Germline CDR1 is SGHKS and CDR2 is YYEKEE (reference sequence). V gave up 4 bases and J gave up 6 bases, with 19 bases separating them. The CDR3 consists of 15 residues.

The CDR3 nucleotides are TGTGCCAGCAGAGATGACAGGTCGGGGGATACGCAGTATTTT. Protein product: CASRDDRSGDTQYF. This chain joins TRBV6-5 and TRBJ2-3; D is perhaps TRBD1 (6 bases). V dropped 6 bases and J dropped 6 bases, with 16 bases sitting between them. The CDR3 totals 14 residues. CDR1 MNHEY and CDR2 SVGAGI come from the germline V gene.

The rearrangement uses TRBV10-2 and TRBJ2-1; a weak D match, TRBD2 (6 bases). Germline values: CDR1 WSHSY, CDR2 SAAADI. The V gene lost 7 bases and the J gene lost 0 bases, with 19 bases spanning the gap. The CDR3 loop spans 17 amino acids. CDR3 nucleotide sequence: TGCGCCAGCACCGGAGGGTCAAAGTTTAGCTCCTACAATGAGCAGTTCTTC. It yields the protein CASTGGSKFSSYNEQFF.

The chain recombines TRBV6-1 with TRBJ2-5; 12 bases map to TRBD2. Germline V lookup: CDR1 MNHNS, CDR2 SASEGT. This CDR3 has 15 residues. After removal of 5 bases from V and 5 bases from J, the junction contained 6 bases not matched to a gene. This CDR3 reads CASSRTSGMGETQYF. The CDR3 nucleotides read TGTGCCAGCAGTCGGACTAGCGGGATGGGCGAGACCCAGTACTTC.

The CDR3 region has the DNA TGTGCCAGCAGTTTATCTATCCCCGGGGAGCTGTTTTTT. Translating gives CASSLSIPGELFF. The gene calls are TRBV27 and TRBJ2-2; unclear D gene. Germline V CDR1 and CDR2: MNHEY, SMNVEV (reference sequence). The CDR3 extends over 13 amino acids. Deletions cut 0 bases from V and 6 bases from J, with 5 bases between.

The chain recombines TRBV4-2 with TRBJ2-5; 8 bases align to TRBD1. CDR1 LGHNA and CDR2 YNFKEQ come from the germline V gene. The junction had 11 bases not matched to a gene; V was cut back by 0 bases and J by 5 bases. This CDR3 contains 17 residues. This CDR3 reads CASSQDGSDRVGETQYF. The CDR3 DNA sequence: TGTGCCAGCAGCCAAGATGGCTCGGACAGGGTAGGGGAGACCCAGTACTTC.

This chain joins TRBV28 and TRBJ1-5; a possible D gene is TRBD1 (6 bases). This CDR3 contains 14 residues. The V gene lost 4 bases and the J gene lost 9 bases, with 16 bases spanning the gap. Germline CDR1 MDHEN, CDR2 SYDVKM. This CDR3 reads CASSSRGGPGPQHF. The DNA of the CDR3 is TGTGCCAGCAGTTCTAGGGGGGGCCCGGGGCCCCAGCATTTT.